This TCR beta chain is drawn from a study of cytomegalovirus exposure and HLA in healthy donors. The primer mix had 60 Vbeta and 13 Jbeta primers. The method was immunoSEQ multiplex PCR; TCRdb's version includes in-frame clones alone and lacks a portion of them. Its listing shows 100,000 to 150,000 clones. V shed 2 bases and J shed 0 bases, with 15 bases lying between them. Germline CDR1 reads SGHRS; CDR2 reads YFSETQ. The CDR3 runs 17 residues. What was sequenced was PBMCs. The TCR was taken from a woman in her forties in good health and CMV-seronegative. This rearrangement joins TRBV5-1 to TRBJ2-1; TRBD1 might be the D (6 bases). The CDR3 bases are TGCGCCAGCAGCTTTACCGGGACATCCCGCTCCTACAATGAGCAGTTCTTC. It encodes CASSFTGTSRSYNEQFF. The variable domain in full, with the rest retrieved from reference TRBV5-1 and TRBJ2-1, is KAGVTQTPRYLIKTRGQQVTLSCSPISGHRSVSWYQQTPGQGLQFLFEYFSETQRNKGNFPGRFSGRQFSNSRSEMNVSTLELGDSALYLCASSFTGTSRSYNEQFFGPGTRLTVL.